Reported below is one T cell receptor (beta chain). The record originates from a study of blood T cell repertoires in COVID-19. The method was immunoSEQ multiplex PCR; TCRdb's version includes in-frame clones alone and lacks a portion of them. The table lists approximately 72,000 clones, approximately 85% of them singletons, with about 40% in the top ten. V lost 2 bases and J lost 2, with 12 bases in between. There are 15 residues in the CDR3. Germline CDR1 is MNHEY and CDR2 is SVGAGI. The specimen sequenced was peripheral blood. The TCR was taken from a woman older than 75 with active or convalescent COVID-19. The chain links TRBV6-5 to TRBJ1-1; possibly TRBD1 for D (6 bases). CDR3 loop: CASSYAGQLNTEAFF. Written as DNA, the CDR3 is TGTGCCAGCAGTTACGCCGGACAGCTAAACACTGAAGCTTTCTTT.